These T cell receptor beta chains were read from a single sample in a study of T cells in Graves' hyperthyroidism and ophthalmopathy. In TCRdb, the multiplex PCR reads were re-called with MiXCR into one record per CDR3 protein. This sample carries 300,000 to 350,000 distinct CDR3 sequences, 16% of them seen once, and the ten largest clones take 33%. The sample taken for sequencing was blood. The receptors shown here come from a man aged 25-40 years with Graves' hyperthyroidism. CDR3s include the opening cysteine and the closing phenylalanine or tryptophan.

V	J	CDR3
TRBV6-5	TRBJ2-2	CASSYPPGLAGESGELFF
TRBV28	TRBJ1-3	CASSLGAPGQPGNTIYF
TRBV7-9	TRBJ2-1	CASSYQQGTDEQFF
TRBV12-3/TRBV12-4	TRBJ1-4	CASSFQGYEKLFF
TRBV6-2/TRBV6-3	TRBJ2-7	CASRFTVTYEQYF
TRBV6-1	TRBJ1-6	CVSSTGGISSPLHF
TRBV6-5	TRBJ1-4	CASSYNTVRGEKLFF
TRBV30	TRBJ1-2	CAWSVAGGYTF
TRBV5-1	TRBJ1-2	CASSLARGDDGYTF
TRBV11-2	TRBJ2-1	CASSLDLTSGRDEQFF
TRBV9	TRBJ1-2	CASSVATSRGSGYTF
TRBV20-1	TRBJ1-2	CSAPHGDRLESYTF
TRBV30	TRBJ2-7	CAWSRGQGLREQYF
TRBV7-6	TRBJ1-1	CASSLEGIGAGTEAFF
TRBV19	TRBJ2-7	CASGATGIEQYF
TRBV27	TRBJ2-7	CASSLLSAGIGTYEQYF
TRBV12-3/TRBV12-4	TRBJ2-1	CASSLVPAGGHEQFF
TRBV7-9	TRBJ1-2	CASSRYLDGADGYTF
TRBV19	TRBJ2-4	CASSAGASKNIQYF
TRBV13	TRBJ1-2	CASSRLPYTETFYGYTF
TRBV2	TRBJ2-1	CASRQRDESYNEQFF
TRBV2	TRBJ1-1	CASNKGNTEAFF
TRBV7-8	TRBJ2-1	CASSSRAESSYNEQFF
TRBV4-1	TRBJ1-2	CASSQDTGTTYGYTF
TRBV5-6	TRBJ1-6	CASSKTGTNSPLHF
TRBV6-1	TRBJ2-5	CAAAPGKQDQSGYF
TRBV19	TRBJ1-5	CASSGAVGTASSNQPQHF
TRBV5-1	TRBJ1-2	CASSPGTGGFLNYGYTF
TRBV5-1	TRBJ2-5	CASSLVTGQETQYF
TRBV29-1	TRBJ1-4	CSVVGSEKLFF
TRBV11-2	TRBJ2-7	CASSRQEGWEQYF
TRBV20-1	TRBJ1-2	CSANRYRSQGGYTF
TRBV5-4	TRBJ2-7	CASQSGTETYEQYF
TRBV12-3/TRBV12-4	TRBJ2-2	CASSTGHRGPGELFF